This TCR beta chain was captured by sequencing in a study of monozygotic twins with inflammatory bowel disease. cDNA was made in eight separate reactions per sample. TCRdb re-called the 5' RACE reads and gives one entry per CDR3 protein, without DNA. Recorded for this sample: 200,000 to 250,000 distinct CDR3 sequences. In regard to this clonotype: No antigen is known for it.

The CDR3 runs to 17 residues. Germline CDR1 reads SEHNR; CDR2 reads FQNEAQ (reference sequence). General study findings and limits: For repertoire similarity, concordant twins did not differ from discordant twins, possibly because power was limited.

The authors isolated total RNA from whole blood without sorting T cells. This receptor was identified in a human donor with ulcerative colitis or Crohn's disease, or a healthy co-twin of an affected twin (not recorded which). Sample: blood. The J gene is TRBJ2-6, the V gene TRBV7-9; the TCRdb D gene call, TRBD1, has no DNA to confirm it. The chain's CDR3 is CASSFRQGFSGANVLTF.